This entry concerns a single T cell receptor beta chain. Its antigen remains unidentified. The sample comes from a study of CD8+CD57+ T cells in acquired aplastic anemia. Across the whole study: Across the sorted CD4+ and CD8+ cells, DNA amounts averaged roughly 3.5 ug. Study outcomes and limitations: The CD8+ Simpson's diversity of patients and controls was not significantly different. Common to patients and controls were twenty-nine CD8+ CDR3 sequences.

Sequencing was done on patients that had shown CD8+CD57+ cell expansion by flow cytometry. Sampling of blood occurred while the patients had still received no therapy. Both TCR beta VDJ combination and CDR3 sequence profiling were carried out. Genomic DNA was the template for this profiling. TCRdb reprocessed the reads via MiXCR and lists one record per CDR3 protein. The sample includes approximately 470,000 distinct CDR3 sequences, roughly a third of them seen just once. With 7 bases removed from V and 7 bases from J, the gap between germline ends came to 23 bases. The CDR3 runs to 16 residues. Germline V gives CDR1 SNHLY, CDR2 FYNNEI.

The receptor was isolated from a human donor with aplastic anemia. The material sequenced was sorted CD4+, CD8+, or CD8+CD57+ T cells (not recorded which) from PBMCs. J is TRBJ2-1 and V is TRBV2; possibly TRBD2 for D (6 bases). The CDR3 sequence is CASTFQRAGPTNEQFF. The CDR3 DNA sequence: TGTGCCAGCACATTTCAACGGGCGGGACCCACTAATGAGCAGTTCTTC.